This is a list of T cell receptor beta chains from one sample in a study of T cells in Graves' hyperthyroidism and ophthalmopathy. Using its own MiXCR run on the multiplex PCR reads, TCRdb lists one record per CDR3 protein. Here the sample spans 600,000 to 850,000 distinct CDR3 sequences, about 17% being singletons. Sequenced material: blood. The receptors come from a woman aged 50 to 60 with Graves' hyperthyroidism that later progressed to Graves' ophthalmopathy. The CDR3 runs from the conserved cysteine through the conserved F or W. Fields, in order: clone size, J gene, V gene, D gene, CDR3 protein, CDR3 DNA. D genes are given only for firm matches. Only some rows state a clone size, as once, few, many or a class for expanded clones.

>.|TRBJ2-5|TRBV20-1|.
CSARVGLEETQYF
TGCAGTGCTAGAGTGGGGTTGGAAGAGACCCAGTACTTC
>.|TRBJ1-4|TRBV10-3|.
CAISEDGTREKLFF
TGTGCCATCAGTGAGGATGGGACTCGCGAAAAACTGTTTTTT
>many|TRBJ1-1|TRBV11-2|.
CASSLEGGLTEAFF
TGTGCCAGCAGCTTAGAAGGGGGGCTTACTGAAGCTTTCTTT
>.|TRBJ1-2|TRBV3-1|TRBD1
CASSQDPPTGRTYGYTF
TGTGCCAGCAGCCAAGACCCCCCGACAGGGCGAACTTATGGCTACACCTTC
>many|TRBJ2-3|TRBV3-1|TRBD2
CASSPNSGISTDTQYF
TGTGCCAGCAGCCCAAACAGCGGGATCAGCACAGATACGCAGTATTTT
>many|TRBJ2-3|TRBV11-3|.
CASSLSGESTDTQYF
TGTGCCAGCAGCTTATCCGGGGAAAGCACAGATACGCAGTATTTT
>.|TRBJ2-3|TRBV19|.
CASSIMTELTDTQYF
TGTGCCAGTAGTATCATGACAGAACTTACAGATACGCAGTATTTT
>few|TRBJ2-2|TRBV29-1|.
CSVNMRDTGELFF
TGCAGCGTTAATATGCGGGACACCGGGGAGCTGTTTTTT
>few|TRBJ1-1|TRBV6-2/TRBV6-3|.
CASSYVTEAFF
TGTGCCAGCAGTTACGTGACTGAAGCTTTCTTT
>.|TRBJ2-5|TRBV12-3/TRBV12-4|TRBD2
CASRAELAGGQETQYF
TGTGCCAGCAGAGCCGAACTAGCGGGGGGTCAAGAGACCCAGTACTTC
>few|TRBJ1-2|TRBV19|TRBD1
CASNSVGDSYGYTF
TGTGCCAGTAATAGTGTGGGGGACAGCTATGGCTACACCTTC
>.|TRBJ1-1|TRBV4-2|.
CASSQVRELAEAFF
TGTGCCAGCAGCCAAGTCAGGGAGCTAGCTGAAGCTTTCTTT
>.|TRBJ1-2|TRBV7-9|TRBD1
CASTMRGLDYGYTF
TGTGCCAGCACCATGAGGGGGCTTGACTATGGCTACACCTTC
>.|TRBJ1-5|TRBV19|.
CASQTIGGGLNQPQHF
TGTGCCAGCCAGACCATCGGGGGAGGGTTAAATCAGCCCCAGCATTTT
>few|TRBJ2-2|TRBV6-2/TRBV6-3|TRBD2
CASSLPGTGGTGEPFF
TGTGCCAGCAGTTTACCCGGGACGGGAGGCACCGGGGAGCCGTTTTTT
>many|TRBJ2-1|TRBV3-1|TRBD2
CASSQFLAGANEQFF
TGTGCCAGCAGCCAATTCCTAGCGGGGGCTAATGAGCAGTTCTTC